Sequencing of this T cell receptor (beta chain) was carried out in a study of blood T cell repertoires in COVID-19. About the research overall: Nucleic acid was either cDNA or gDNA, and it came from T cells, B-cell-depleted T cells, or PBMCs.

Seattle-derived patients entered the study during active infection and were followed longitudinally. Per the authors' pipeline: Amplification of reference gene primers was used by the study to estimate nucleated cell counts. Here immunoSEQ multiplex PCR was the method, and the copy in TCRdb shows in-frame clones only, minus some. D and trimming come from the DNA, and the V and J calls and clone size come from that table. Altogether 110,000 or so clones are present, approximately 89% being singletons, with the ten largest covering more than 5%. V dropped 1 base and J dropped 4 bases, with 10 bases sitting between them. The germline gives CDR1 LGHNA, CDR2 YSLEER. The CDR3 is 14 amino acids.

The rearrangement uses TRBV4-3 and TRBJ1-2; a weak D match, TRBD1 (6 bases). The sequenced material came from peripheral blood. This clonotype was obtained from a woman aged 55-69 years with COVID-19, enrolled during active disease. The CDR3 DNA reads TGCGCCAGCAGCCAAGCGACAGGCCCCTATGGCTACACCTTC. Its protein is CASSQATGPYGYTF.